The clone carrying this T cell receptor (beta chain) was seen at least ten times. Sorted cell numbers of about 19,000 to 1,000,000, with 10%, 30% or 50% RNA, served as input for naive CD8 libraries. Naive CD8 T cells were sorted as CD8+CD4-CCR7+CD45RA+. This sample is drawn from a study of molecular identifiers for immune sequencing clone quantification. About the study: Four of five RNA aliquots from roughly 21,000 or 96,000 naive CD8 T cells were sequenced.

In preparing bulk TCR libraries, previously described methods and listed TCR primers were used. TCRdb passed the PCR reads through MiXCR, listing each CDR3 protein once. The sample lists about half a million distinct CDR3 sequences; 20% to 25% were seen once. The CDR3 extends over 14 amino acids. V trimming: 3 bases; J trimming: 4 bases; junction bases outside the gene matches: 2. Germline V lookup: CDR1 SNHLY, CDR2 FYNNEI. This clonotype originated in a human donor in good health. Some libraries in this study had Jurkat cell RNA spiked in. The sequencing input was naive CD8+ T cells from blood, with Jurkat cell RNA spiked in. Subset reported: FACS-sorted CD8+CD4-CCR7+CD45RA+ naive T cells. This chain links TRBV2 with TRBJ1-2, with TRBD1 identical over 10 bases. CDR3 sequence (DNA): TGTGCCAGCAGTGAGGGACAGGGGAGCTATGGCTACACCTTC. Its translation is CASSEGQGSYGYTF. Together with reference TRBV2 and TRBJ1-2, the CDR3 gives the full variable domain: EPEVTQTPSHQVTQMGQEVILRCVPISNHLYFYWYRQILGQKVEFLVSFYNNEISEKSEIFDDQFSVERPDGSNFTLKIRSTKLEDSAMYFCASSEGQGSYGYTFGSGTRLTVV.